Included here is one TCR beta chain sequence, with context. Its cognate antigen is unknown. The assay was immunoSEQ multiplex PCR, and TCRdb's table has in-frame clones only and misses some. The sample has some 150,000 clones; roughly nine tenths are singletons. Trimming shortened V by 3 bases and J by 4 bases, and 15 bases separated the two germline ends. From germline, CDR1 is KGHSH and CDR2 LQKENI. The CDR3 has 16 amino acids. These data originate in a study of T cell responses to AZD1222 COVID-19 vaccine. General study points: Baseline antibody screening turned up just five to seven seropositive AZD1222 recipients. Two doses of AZD1222 preceded a rise in Spike-specific TCR breadth and depth. Sampling captured repertoires only after the peak T cell response.

V and J are TRBV18 and TRBJ2-2, with D tentatively TRBD2 (5 bases). This specimen consisted of peripheral blood, obtained on day 0 of MenACWY control vaccination. The sequence was collected from an adult in good health. The CDR3 DNA follows: TGTGCCAGCTCACCCCGACCCCGGGCGGGCACCGGGGAGCTGTTTTTT. Protein: CASSPRPRAGTGELFF.